Below, 9 T cell receptor beta chains from the same sample are listed, as sequenced in a study of T-cell memory formation after mild COVID-19. TCRdb reprocessed the 5' RACE reads with MiXCR, giving one entry per CDR3 protein. The sample includes about 140,000 distinct CDR3 sequences, 11% to 15% of them seen just once. Material for sequencing was PBMCs or a T cell subset sorted from them (not recorded which). The source of these receptors is an adult woman who had mild COVID-19 (a few samples of this study predate the infection). Cell type and time point are not known.

Only a few counts were recorded for this clonotype. CDR3 region: CASSQVRADSSYEQYF. The CDR3 DNA follows: TGCGCCAGCAGCCAAGTCCGAGCGGACAGCTCCTACGAGCAGTACTTC. V and J are TRBV4-1 and TRBJ2-7; tentatively, D is TRBD1 (6 bases). The germline gives CDR1 MGHRA, CDR2 YSYEKL. Between the trimmed V and J ends, which lost 1 base and 0 bases, there was a span of 13 bases. The length of the CDR3 is 16 residues.

This clonotype showed up just a few times. The V gene is TRBV7-9, the J gene TRBJ1-4, with D perhaps matching TRBD1 (6 bases). There are 15 residues in the CDR3. In germline, CDR1 is SEHNR, CDR2 FQNEAQ (reference sequence). V shed 2 bases and J shed 7 bases, with 14 bases lying between them. CDR3 in amino acids: CASSLWQGPGEKLFF. The CDR3 region has the DNA TGTGCCAGCAGCTTATGGCAGGGGCCAGGTGAAAAACTGTTTTTT.

The chain recombines TRBV7-9 with TRBJ2-1; D possibly corresponds to TRBD2 (5 bases). V was trimmed by 4 bases and J by 1 base, leaving 14 bases between them. This CDR3 is 16 amino acids long. In germline, CDR1 is SEHNR, CDR2 FQNEAQ (reference sequence). This CDR3 is CASSSQGAESYNEQFF. CDR3 in DNA: TGTGCCAGCAGCTCCCAAGGAGCGGAGTCCTACAATGAGCAGTTCTTC.

This clonotype was counted a few times. The V gene is TRBV5-1, the J gene TRBJ2-7; perhaps TRBD1 as D (6 bases). This CDR3 has 14 residues. Between the trimmed V and J ends, which lost 4 bases and 0 bases, there was a span of 11 bases. Germline CDR1 and CDR2: SGHRS and YFSETQ. The CDR3 here is CASSQDSSSYEQYF. The CDR3 coding sequence is TGCGCCAGCAGCCAGGACAGTAGCTCCTACGAGCAGTACTTC.

The chain links TRBV5-6 to TRBJ2-7, with D maybe TRBD1 (5 bases). The CDR3 runs 13 residues. Germline V gene lookup returns CDR1 SGHDT and CDR2 YYEEEE. V lost 2 bases and J 7 bases, leaving 13 bases between the germline ends. The CDR3 loop reads CASSLTGYVEQYF. The CDR3 DNA follows: TGTGCCAGCAGCTTAACAGGTTACGTAGAGCAGTACTTC.

This clonotype has a handful of counts. V gene TRBV29-1 combines with J gene TRBJ2-7, with TRBD2 matching 7 bases. The trim removed 6 bases at V and 1 base at J, leaving 12 bases unmatched. The CDR3 has 15 amino acids. The germline V gene has CDR1 SQVTM and CDR2 ANQGSEA. CDR3 residues: CSVFASGGGSYEQYF. The CDR3 DNA follows: TGCAGCGTCTTCGCTAGCGGTGGCGGGTCCTACGAGCAGTACTTC.

The genes are TRBV12-3 or TRBV12-4 and TRBJ2-3, with 7 bases fitting TRBD1. The CDR3 extends over 15 amino acids. V dropped 5 bases and J dropped 4; count of bases not matched to a gene: 9. This CDR3 is CASSPKQGVSDTQYF. The CDR3 DNA is TGTGCCAGCAGTCCCAAGCAGGGGGTGTCAGATACGCAGTATTTT.

In this sample, this clonotype turned up a few times. V and J are TRBV5-1 and TRBJ2-7; 12 positions match TRBD2. CDR3 size: 17 residues. Looked up from germline, CDR1 is SGHRS and CDR2 is YFSETQ. Unmatched junction bases numbered 11, after V lost 4 bases and J lost 3 bases. Here the CDR3 DNA reads TGCGCCAGCAGCCCTGGACTAGCGGGGTCAGAATTCTACGAGCAGTACTTC. Protein: CASSPGLAGSEFYEQYF.

The chain links TRBV30 to TRBJ2-3, with TRBD1 identical over 11 bases. The V gene end was trimmed by 5 bases and the J gene end by 3 bases; junction bases not matched to a gene: 7. Looked up from germline, CDR1 is GTSNPN and CDR2 is SVGIG (reference sequence). The CDR3 extends over 15 amino acids. This chain's CDR3 is CAWARGTGGTDTQYF. Here the CDR3 DNA reads TGTGCCTGGGCCAGGGGGACAGGGGGAACAGATACGCAGTATTTT.